The T cell receptor (beta chain) described here comes from a study of PD-1 blockade in classical Hodgkin lymphoma. The CDR3 is 13 residues long. In germline, CDR1 is LNHDA, CDR2 SQIVND (reference sequence). V was pared by 5 bases and J by 5 bases, with 4 bases of the junction left unmatched. Every patient was affected by relapse after autologous stem cell transplantation, while exposure to brentuximab vedotin was not uniform. The method was immunoSEQ multiplex PCR; TCRdb's version includes in-frame clones alone and lacks a portion of them. The sample includes 20,000 to 25,000 clones, over 70% seen only once; the top ten take 6.5% to 8%.

This material consisted of peripheral blood mononuclear cells (PBMCs), taken at baseline. This sequence originates from a human donor with classical Hodgkin lymphoma. This chain joins TRBV19 and TRBJ2-5; TRBD2 matches at 8 bases. CDR3 in amino acids: CASSVSSGETQYF. Written as DNA, the CDR3 is TGTGCCAGTAGTGTCTCTAGCGGGGAGACCCAGTACTTC.